These T cell receptor beta chains were read from a single sample in a study of early T cells in non-severe SARS-CoV-2 infection. TCRdb redid the calling of the 5' RACE reads with MiXCR, one entry per CDR3 protein. The sample yields tens of thousands of distinct CDR3 sequences, 4% seen once. The source material was whole blood. These TCRs come from an adult who was a healthcare worker with PCR-confirmed SARS-CoV-2 infection or an uninfected control (not recorded which). Each CDR3 is given with its conserved first and last residue. Each record gives: J gene, V gene, CDR3 protein.

TRBJ2-3	TRBV7-8	CASSLAGTTSPTDTQYF
TRBJ1-3	TRBV5-5	CASSLGQSSGNTIYF
TRBJ1-6	TRBV20-1	CSASRGSYNSPLHF
TRBJ2-1	TRBV7-2	CASSSLAGVRNEQFF
TRBJ2-7	TRBV18	CASSPTQATYEQYF
TRBJ2-1	TRBV7-8	CASSSNPTASLYHEQFF
TRBJ2-5	TRBV11-2	CASSPTRDRGQVGRETQYF
TRBJ2-3	TRBV11-2	CASSLGLTITDTQYF
TRBJ2-3	TRBV5-4	CASSLLTSGRRSTDTQYF
TRBJ1-2	TRBV5-1	CASSSPRQGGLNYGYTF
TRBJ2-1	TRBV2	CASRWGGLLWNNEQFF
TRBJ2-7	TRBV27	CASSFLGSYEQYF
TRBJ2-7	TRBV27	CASSQLAGWGAVGEQYF
TRBJ1-5	TRBV18	CASSPPGGARDQPQHF
TRBJ2-7	TRBV6-5	CASSLFGREQYF
TRBJ1-1	TRBV2	CASSERTGITEAFF
TRBJ2-5	TRBV10-3	CAIRPGTAYQETQYF
TRBJ2-4	TRBV2	CASSEGLPENIQYF
TRBJ2-7	TRBV4-1	CASSQLKTARRDFHCEQYF
TRBJ2-2	TRBV2	CASSEEGLAGVGELFF
TRBJ1-6	TRBV27	CASSLLGGSPLHF
TRBJ2-7	TRBV18	CASSKGGNYEQYF
TRBJ2-7	TRBV29-1	CSVGSGYEQYF
TRBJ2-3	TRBV11-3	CASSRGTTDTQYF
TRBJ2-5	TRBV29-1	CSVQGGGETQYF
TRBJ2-7	TRBV21-1	CASPADRGYEQYF
TRBJ2-2	TRBV29-1	CSVEDVTANTGELFF
TRBJ1-3	TRBV4-1	CASSIGRGNTIYF
TRBJ2-7	TRBV20-1	CSALAGLGEQYF
TRBJ2-2	TRBV10-3	CAISESVLDRRAGELFF
TRBJ2-7	TRBV10-3	CAHSSSSYEQYF
TRBJ2-5	TRBV29-1	CSVVETQYF
TRBJ1-4	TRBV10-3	CAISESSSPNEKLFF
TRBJ2-2	TRBV6-5	CASSRGTSRNTGELFF